What follows is one T cell receptor beta chain and its context. This entry belongs to a study of cytomegalovirus exposure and HLA in healthy donors. Germline V gene data show CDR1 as SGHAT and CDR2 as FQDESV (reference sequence). V dropped 7 bases and J dropped 7 bases, with 20 bases sitting between them. The CDR3 runs 15 residues. The PCR made use of 60 Vbeta and 13 Jbeta primers. Assay: immunoSEQ multiplex PCR; the TCRdb copy retains only in-frame clones and omits some. The sample yields fewer than 200,000 clones, under 90% seen once. The rearrangement uses TRBV11-1 and TRBJ2-1; perhaps TRBD2 as D (6 bases). The sample taken for sequencing was PBMCs. The receptor was isolated from a male donor in good health and CMV-seronegative. CDR3 in DNA: TGTGCCAGCACCACAAAAAACACGGGAGCAAATGAGCAGTTCTTC. This codes for CASTTKNTGANEQFF.